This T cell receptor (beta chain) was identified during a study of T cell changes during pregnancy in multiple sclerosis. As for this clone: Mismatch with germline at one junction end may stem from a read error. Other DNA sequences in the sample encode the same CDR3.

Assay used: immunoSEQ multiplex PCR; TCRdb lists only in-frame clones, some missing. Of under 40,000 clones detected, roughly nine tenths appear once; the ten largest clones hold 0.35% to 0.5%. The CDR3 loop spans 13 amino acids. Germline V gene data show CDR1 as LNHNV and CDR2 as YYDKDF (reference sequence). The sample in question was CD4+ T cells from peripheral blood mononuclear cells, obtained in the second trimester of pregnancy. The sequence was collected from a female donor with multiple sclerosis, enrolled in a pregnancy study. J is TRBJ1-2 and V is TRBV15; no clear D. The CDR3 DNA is TGTGCCACCAGCTTTTCGGGAGGCTATGGCTACACTTTC. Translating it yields CATSFSGGYGYTF.